Given below is one T cell receptor (beta chain) in context. The data belong to a study of blood T cell repertoires in COVID-19. V was shortened by 4 bases and J by 0 bases, with 12 bases between the two germline ends. The germline gives CDR1 SGHAT, CDR2 FQNNGV. The CDR3 is made up of 16 amino acids. Generated by immunoSEQ multiplex PCR, the TCRdb table keeps only in-frame clones and is missing some. The table includes more than 110,000 clones, around 82% detected once. This chain connects TRBV11-2 to TRBJ2-2; D may be TRBD1 (6 bases). The TCR comes from a human donor in a cohort sampled during active COVID-19. The sequencing sample was made of peripheral blood. The CDR3 sequence is CASSSQGYANTGELFF. The CDR3 bases are TGTGCCAGCAGCTCACAGGGTTACGCGAACACCGGGGAGCTGTTTTTT.